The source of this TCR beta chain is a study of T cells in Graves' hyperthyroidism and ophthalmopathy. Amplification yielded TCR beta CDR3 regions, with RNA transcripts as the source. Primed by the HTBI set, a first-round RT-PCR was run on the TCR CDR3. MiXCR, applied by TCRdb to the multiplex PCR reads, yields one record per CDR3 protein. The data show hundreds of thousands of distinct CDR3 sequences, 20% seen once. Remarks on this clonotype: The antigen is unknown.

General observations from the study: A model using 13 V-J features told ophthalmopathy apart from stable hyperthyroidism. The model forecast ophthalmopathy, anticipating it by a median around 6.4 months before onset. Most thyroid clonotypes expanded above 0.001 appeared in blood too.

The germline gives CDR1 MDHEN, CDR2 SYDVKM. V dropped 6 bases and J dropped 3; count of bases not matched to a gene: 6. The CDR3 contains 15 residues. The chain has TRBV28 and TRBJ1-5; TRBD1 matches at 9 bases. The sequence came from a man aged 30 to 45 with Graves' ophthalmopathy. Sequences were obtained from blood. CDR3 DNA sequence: TGTGCCAGCAGCCCCGGGACAGGGAACAATCAGCCCCAGCATTTT. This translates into CASSPGTGNNQPQHF.